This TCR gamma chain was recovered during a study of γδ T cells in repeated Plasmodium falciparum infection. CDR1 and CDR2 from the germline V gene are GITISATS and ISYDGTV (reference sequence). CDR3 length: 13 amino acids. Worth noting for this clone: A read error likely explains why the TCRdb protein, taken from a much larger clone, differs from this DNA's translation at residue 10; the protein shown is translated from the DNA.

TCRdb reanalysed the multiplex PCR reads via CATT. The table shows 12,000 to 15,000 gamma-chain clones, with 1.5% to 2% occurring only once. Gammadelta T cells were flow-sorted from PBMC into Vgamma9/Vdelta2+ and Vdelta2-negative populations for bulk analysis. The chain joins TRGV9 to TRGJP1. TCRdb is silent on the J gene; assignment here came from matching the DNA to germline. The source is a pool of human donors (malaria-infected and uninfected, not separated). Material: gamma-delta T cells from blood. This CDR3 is CALWEGSGWLKIF. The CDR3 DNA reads TGTGCCTTGTGGGAGGGCTCCGGTTGGCTCAAGATATTT.